This TCR beta chain stems from a study of blood T cell repertoires in COVID-19. The authors' processing: By means of reference gene primer amplification, nucleated cell counts were estimated. Assay used: immunoSEQ multiplex PCR; TCRdb lists only in-frame clones, some missing. V and J calls and clone size are as listed in that table; D and trimming were resolved from the DNA. Of 270,000 or so clones detected, about 89% appear once; the ten largest clones hold around 2.4%. Clinical history reported by participants formed the basis on which cohorts were assigned. Among Cohort 3 donors, those recovered had two negative PCRs, clearance, or symptom resolution. Trimming at V came to 3 bases and at J to 0 bases, leaving 14 bases not matched to a gene. CDR3 length: 21 amino acids. The V gene's germline CDR1 is LNHDA and CDR2 SQIVND (reference sequence).

Sequencing used PBMCs or T cells enriched from blood (not recorded which). V usage is TRBV19 and J usage is TRBJ2-6, with 10 positions matching TRBD2. The source of this sequence is a woman younger than 35 who had recovered from COVID-19. DNA of the CDR3: TGTGCCAGTAGTATGAGTTCGGGACTAGCGTATTACTACTCTGGGGCCAACGTCCTGACTTTC. Translation: CASSMSSGLAYYYSGANVLTF.